These T cell receptor beta chains were read from a single sample in a study of siplizumab effects on memory and regulatory T cells. Sequencing used immunoSEQ multiplex PCR; TCRdb keeps in-frame clones, though not all of them. The data contain approximately 100,000 clones, over 90% of them singletons. Material: Tregs sorted from blood. The receptors were sampled from a human donor in good health. Each CDR3 is given with its conserved first and last residue. D genes are given only for firm matches. The size of a clone is reported for some rows only, either as once, few or many, or as a class for expanded clones.

>once|TRBJ2-7|TRBV6-1|NA
CASSENISGTKLYEQYF
TGTGCCAGCAGTGAAAATATTTCCGGGACAAAACTCTACGAGCAGTACTTC
>NA|TRBJ2-3|TRBV12-5|NA
CASGFGDLAGTDTQYF
TGTGCTAGTGGTTTCGGTGACTTGGCGGGAACAGATACGCAGTATTTT
>NA|TRBJ1-1|TRBV30|NA
CAWSPTGRIMNTEAFF
TGTGCCTGGAGTCCTACGGGACGCATAATGAACACTGAAGCTTTCTTT
>NA|TRBJ2-1|TRBV5-4|TRBD2
CASSLGGLADNEQFF
TGTGCCAGCAGCTTGGGGGGACTAGCGGACAATGAGCAGTTCTTC
>NA|TRBJ2-5|TRBV7-2|TRBD2
CASSLRTSGGREQETQYF
TGTGCCAGCAGCTTACGAACTAGCGGGGGGCGTGAACAAGAGACCCAGTACTTC
>NA|TRBJ2-7|TRBV7-9|TRBD1
CASSLAGTGVGEQYF
TGTGCCAGCAGCTTAGCCGGGACAGGGGTGGGCGAGCAGTACTTC
>once|TRBJ2-1|TRBV2|TRBD2
CASSPGLATVNEQFF
TGTGCCAGCAGTCCGGGACTAGCGACTGTGAATGAGCAGTTCTTC
>NA|TRBJ2-5|TRBV6-5|NA
CASRPLGTQQETQYF
TGTGCCAGCAGGCCCCTGGGGACCCAACAAGAGACCCAGTACTTC
>NA|TRBJ1-2|TRBV19|TRBD1
CASSLQGAVGYTF
TGTGCCAGTAGCCTACAGGGGGCAGTTGGCTACACCTTC
>NA|TRBJ2-7|TRBV7-2|NA
CASSVTVYEQYF
TGTGCCAGCAGCGTGACCGTTTACGAGCAGTACTTC
>NA|TRBJ2-1|TRBV7-9|NA
CGGDSSYNEQFF
TGTGGTGGGGATAGCTCCTACAATGAGCAGTTCTTC
>NA|TRBJ1-2|TRBV5-4|NA
CASSPWWDVGYTF
TGTGCCAGCAGCCCTTGGTGGGACGTTGGCTACACCTTC
>NA|TRBJ2-1|TRBV6-1|TRBD1
CASRGTGRVNEQFF
TGTGCCAGCAGGGGGACAGGTCGGGTCAATGAGCAGTTCTTC
>once|TRBJ2-3|TRBV5-8|TRBD2
CASSPGGVGNTQYF
TGTGCCAGCAGCCCGGGAGGGGTCGGGAATACGCAGTATTTT
>NA|TRBJ1-6|TRBV27|NA
CASSLGRDRSYNSPLHF
TGTGCCAGCAGTTTAGGCCGGGATCGGTCCTATAATTCACCCCTCCACTTT
>NA|TRBJ2-7|TRBV11-2|NA
CASSLTGTRSPTYEQYF
TGTGCCAGCAGCCTAACCGGGACCCGGAGTCCCACCTACGAGCAGTACTTC
>NA|TRBJ2-3|TRBV10-1|TRBD2
CASSGTSGNTQYF
TGCGCCAGCAGTGGGACTAGCGGAAATACGCAGTATTTT
>NA|TRBJ2-2|TRBV30|TRBD2
CACPLWGGVTGELFF
TGTGCCTGCCCCTTGTGGGGGGGTGTCACCGGGGAGCTGTTTTTT
>NA|TRBJ1-1|TRBV5-1|TRBD1
CASSLDRGWTEAFF
TGCGCCAGCAGCTTGGACAGGGGCTGGACTGAAGCTTTCTTT
>few|TRBJ1-5|TRBV4-1|NA
CASSQEGGQPQHF
TGCGCCAGCAGCCAAGAAGGCGGCCAGCCCCAGCATTTT
>NA|TRBJ2-7|TRBV19|NA
CASSIRGREQYF
TGTGCCAGTAGTATACGTGGCAGGGAGCAGTACTTC
>NA|TRBJ2-7|TRBV11-2|TRBD2
CASSPPGLAGGWEQYF
TGTGCCAGCAGCCCTCCCGGACTAGCGGGAGGATGGGAGCAGTACTTC
>few|TRBJ1-6|TRBV10-2|NA
CASSEGLPYNSPLHF
TGCGCCAGCAGTGAGGGGTTACCCTATAATTCACCCCTCCACTTT
>NA|TRBJ2-1|TRBV7-9|TRBD2
CASSRLAGVHNEQFF
TGTGCCAGCAGCCGCTTGGCGGGGGTGCACAATGAGCAGTTCTTC
>NA|TRBJ2-1|TRBV2|TRBD1
CASRARSGTGGINEQFF
TGTGCCAGCAGGGCCCGATCCGGGACAGGGGGTATCAATGAGCAGTTCTTC
>NA|TRBJ2-7|TRBV7-8|NA
CASSRTTYPSYEQYF
TGTGCCAGCAGCCGGACTACTTACCCCTCCTACGAGCAGTACTTC
>NA|TRBJ2-2|TRBV4-1|NA
CASSQVRNTGELFF
TGCGCCAGCAGCCAAGTCAGGAACACCGGGGAGCTGTTTTTT
>NA|TRBJ1-2|TRBV6-1|NA
CASTRTLTYGYTF
TGTGCCAGCACCCGAACACTGACCTATGGCTACACCTTC
>NA|TRBJ2-5|TRBV19|NA
CAYTLGNTEETQYF
TGTGCTTATACGTTGGGGAATACTGAAGAGACCCAGTACTTC
>NA|TRBJ2-1|TRBV29-1|TRBD2
CSVLAGVYNEQFF
TGCAGCGTACTAGCGGGAGTTTACAATGAGCAGTTCTTC
>NA|TRBJ2-5|TRBV9|TRBD2
CASSAGLAGGETQYF
TGTGCCAGCAGCGCCGGACTAGCGGGAGGGGAGACCCAGTACTTC
>NA|TRBJ2-3|TRBV6-5|TRBD1
CASSYLGQGSDTQYF
TGTGCCAGCAGTTATTTGGGACAGGGTTCAGATACGCAGTATTTT
>NA|TRBJ1-2|TRBV10-3|TRBD1
CAIRPRGNYGYTF
TGTGCCATCAGGCCCAGGGGGAACTATGGCTACACCTTC
>NA|TRBJ1-1|TRBV28|TRBD1
CASSNPGGSWDTEAFF
TGTGCCAGCTCAAACCCAGGGGGGTCCTGGGACACTGAAGCTTTCTTT
>NA|TRBJ1-4|TRBV9|TRBD1
CASSVRGTGNEKLFF
TGTGCCAGCAGCGTAAGGGGGACAGGGAATGAAAAACTGTTTTTT
>NA|TRBJ1-2|TRBV7-9|TRBD1
CASSASPTGQPPLF
TGTGCCAGCAGCGCTAGCCCGACAGGGCAGCCTCCTCTATTC
>NA|TRBJ2-2|TRBV12-5|TRBD2
CASGSPTDREGRWTGELFF
TGTGCTAGTGGTTCCCCGACGGATCGGGAGGGGCGTTGGACCGGGGAGCTGTTTTTT
>NA|TRBJ2-3|TRBV29-1|NA
CSGAPRVGTQYF
TGCAGCGGGGCCCCTAGGGTGGGTACGCAGTATTTT
>NA|TRBJ1-2|TRBV7-2|NA
CASSLGGSGWIRDGYTF
TGTGCCAGCAGCTTAGGGGGGTCAGGGTGGATACGCGACGGCTACACCTTC
>NA|TRBJ1-1|TRBV5-1|TRBD1
CASSSRGRGTEAFF
TGCGCCAGCAGCAGCAGGGGGAGAGGCACTGAAGCTTTCTTT
>NA|TRBJ1-1|TRBV6-4|NA
CASSQQVNTEAFF
TGTGCCAGCAGTCAACAGGTGAACACTGAAGCTTTCTTT
>NA|TRBJ2-5|TRBV5-1|NA
CASSFGWPETQYF
TGCGCCAGCAGCTTTGGGTGGCCAGAGACCCAGTACTTC
>NA|TRBJ2-7|TRBV20-1|NA
CSARIAEEQYF
TGCAGTGCTAGGATAGCAGAGGAGCAGTACTTC
>NA|TRBJ1-3|TRBV5-6|NA
CASRSLGDPSGNTIYF
TGTGCCAGCAGGAGCTTGGGAGATCCTTCTGGAAACACCATATATTTT
>few|TRBJ1-2|TRBV7-6|NA
CASSFFNESRTYGYTF
TGTGCCAGCAGCTTTTTCAATGAATCTCGAACCTATGGCTACACCTTC
>NA|TRBJ1-3|TRBV30|TRBD1
CAWSLRDRGNTIYF
TGTGCCTGGAGTCTCCGGGACAGGGGAAACACCATATATTTT
>NA|TRBJ2-7|TRBV7-7|NA
CASSLGAGPTYEQYF
TGTGCTAGCAGCTTAGGTGCAGGACCCACCTACGAGCAGTACTTC
>NA|TRBJ2-3|TRBV7-3|NA
CASSPPSDTQYF
TGTGCCAGCAGCCCCCCCTCAGATACGCAGTATTTT
>NA|TRBJ1-4|TRBV4-2|NA
CASSQDLATNEKLFF
TGTGCCAGCAGCCAAGATTTGGCGACAAATGAAAAACTGTTTTTT
>NA|TRBJ2-3|TRBV6-1|NA
CASSERGVDTQYF
TGTGCCAGCAGTGAGAGGGGGGTAGATACGCAGTATTTT
>NA|TRBJ2-1|TRBV29-1|NA
CSVERHNGLSEQFF
TGCAGCGTTGAAAGACACAATGGGCTTAGTGAGCAGTTCTTC
>NA|TRBJ1-2|TRBV30|TRBD1
CAWSIIRGRGYGYTF
TGTGCCTGGAGCATAATCAGGGGGCGCGGCTATGGCTACACCTTC
>NA|TRBJ2-1|TRBV27|TRBD2
CASSFPGRGGYNEQFF
TGTGCCAGCAGTTTCCCTGGGCGGGGGGGTTACAATGAGCAGTTCTTC
>NA|TRBJ2-3|TRBV5-1|TRBD1
CASSGGTGGSQTQYF
TGCGCCAGCAGCGGAGGGACAGGGGGCTCACAGACGCAGTATTTT
>NA|TRBJ1-2|TRBV6-1|NA
CASSTGQGGYGYTF
TGTGCCAGCAGCACAGGCCAGGGTGGTTATGGCTACACCTTC